This T cell receptor beta chain was identified in a study of T cell responses to AZD1222 COVID-19 vaccine. Findings of the study overall: Recipients of AZD1222 seropositive at baseline numbered only 5 to 7. Spike regions recognized by vaccine-associated CD4 TCRs spanned the protein, led by 160-218 and 743-854. No repertoire was sampled before or during the peak T cell response, only after it.

V lost 9 bases, J lost 2 bases, and 14 bases lay in between. Germline lookup yields CDR1 LNHNV and CDR2 YYDKDF (reference sequence). The CDR3 has 13 amino acids. As concerns this clone: Its antigen is unidentified.

Sequenced by immunoSEQ multiplex PCR; TCRdb stores in-frame clones only, minus some. The sample records 100,000 or so clones, approximately 90% being singletons. This clonotype was obtained from an adult who received the AZD1222 COVID-19 vaccine. This sequence joins TRBV15 and TRBJ2-7; D unresolved. The sequenced sample was peripheral blood, obtained 28 days after the second AZD1222 dose. For the CDR3, the DNA is TGTGCCACTAGTGAACCGGCCACCTACGAGCAGTACTTC. Translation gives CATSEPATYEQYF.